This paragraph reports one T cell receptor beta chain. The germline gene is not matched at one end of the junction; a read error may be the cause. These data originate in a study of blood T cell repertoires in COVID-19. CDR1 MNHEY and CDR2 SMNVEV come from the germline V gene (reference sequence). The CDR3 has 15 residues. Data came from immunoSEQ multiplex PCR; TCRdb stores just in-frame clones and leaves some out. This sample carries about 170,000 clones, more than 90% of them seen once, and the ten largest clones take approximately 0.48%. Source material: peripheral blood. This chain links TRBV27 with TRBJ1-1; possible D gene TRBD1, 5 bases. This sequence originates from a man in his fifties or sixties with acute or convalescent COVID-19. The CDR3 DNA reads TGTGCCAGCAGTTTATCCGCAGGGCTGAAAACTGAAGCTTTCTTT. Translation: CASSLSAGLKTEAFF.